The 20 T cell receptor beta chains below come from one sample, sequenced in a study of T cells in women clearing cervical HPV infection. Generated by immunoSEQ multiplex PCR, the TCRdb table keeps only in-frame clones and is missing some. This listing includes some 43,000 clones. The sample was blood buffy coat. These receptors came from a woman aged 18 to 69 with a cervical HPV16 infection that either progressed to CIN3+ or cleared (not recorded which).

Note on this clone: The read ends 3 residues early relative to the CDR3; the germline J gene fills the gap. The sample contains more than one DNA sequence encoding this CDR3. The chain employs TRBV5-6 and TRBJ2-7; a weak D match, TRBD2 (5 bases). The CDR3 totals 12 residues. Germline CDR1 reads SGHDT; CDR2 reads YYEEEE. Trimming took 4 bases from V and 3 from J, leaving 8 bases between them. The part of the CDR3 DNA that was read is TGTGCCAGCAGCCGTCGGGGCTACGAG. This encodes CASSRRGYE. The whole CDR3 protein reads CASSRRGYEQYF.

On this clone: Read coverage stops 3 residues before the CDR3 terminus; the germline J gene supplies the remainder. This chain links TRBV2 with TRBJ2-1; perhaps TRBD2 as D (6 bases). Trimming cost V 7 bases and J 2 bases, with 12 bases left between them. This CDR3 is 14 amino acids long. CDR1 and CDR2 (germline): SNHLY, FYNNEI. The CDR3 bases that were read are TGTGCCAGCATGGGCGGGGATACCTACAATGAG. It yields the protein CASMGGDTYNE. The whole CDR3 reads CASMGGDTYNEQFF.

Worth noting for this clone: The read is 3 residues too short to cover the CDR3 end, so that end is filled in from the germline J gene. The chain combines TRBV28 with TRBJ1-6; TRBD1 agrees at 7 bases. The length of the CDR3 is 14 residues. The germline CDR1 and CDR2 sequences are MDHEN and SYDVKM. V trimming: 4 bases; J trimming: 8 bases; junction bases outside the gene matches: 5. The CDR3 is CASSSGTEHSPLHF. The CDR3 DNA, read in part, is TGTGCCAGCAGTTCCGGGACAGAGCATTCACCC.

Note on this clone: The read gets to within 3 residues of the CDR3 end, and the germline J gene fills in the rest. V and J are TRBV18 and TRBJ2-1; D perhaps matches TRBD1 (6 bases). The CDR3 covers 15 residues. Germline assignment: CDR1 KGHSH and CDR2 LQKENI. Trimming took 4 bases from V and 6 from J, leaving 16 bases between them. CDR3 protein: CASSLNTGLGNEQFF. The sequenced part of the CDR3 DNA is TGTGCCAGCTCACTTAACACAGGGTTGGGCAATGAG.

Comments on this clone: From the germline J gene comes the end of the CDR3, since the read stops 3 residues before it. Other nucleotide sequences in the sample specify the same CDR3. This chain uses TRBV6-1 with TRBJ1-3; D unclear. Trimming cost V 4 bases and J 3 bases, with 16 bases left between them. The length of the CDR3 is 16 residues. The V gene's germline CDR1 is MNHNS and CDR2 SASEGT. The chain's CDR3 is CASSVAQSLSGNTIYF. The DNA read from the CDR3 is TGTGCCAGCAGTGTGGCACAGTCTCTTAGTGGAAACACC.

As to this clone: Read sequence stops 3 residues before the CDR3 end, and the germline J gene provides the missing end. The chain links TRBV18 to TRBJ2-1; D possibly uses TRBD1 or TRBD2 (6 bases each). The ends were cut back, 3 bases at V and 4 bases at J, with 13 bases in the middle. The CDR3 is made up of 15 amino acids. The germline gives CDR1 KGHSH, CDR2 LQKENI. The sequenced part of the CDR3 DNA is TGTGCCAGCTCACCGATACAGGGAGGATACAATGAG. Its translation is CASSPIQGGYNE. The entire CDR3 protein is CASSPIQGGYNEQFF. Full variable domain (missing parts from reference TRBV18 and TRBJ2-1): NAGVMQNPRHLVRRRGQEARLRCSPMKGHSHVYWYRQLPEEGLKFMVYLQKENIIDESGMPKERFSAEFPKEGPSILRIQQVVRGDSAAYFCASSPIQGGYNEQFFGPGTRLTVL.

Note on this clone: The read comes to an end 3 residues before the CDR3 does, leaving the germline J gene to fill in the end. The chain is built from TRBV5-6 and TRBJ2-3, with TRBD1 identical over 7 bases. Trimming took 3 bases from V and 5 from J; bases not matched to a gene: 9. From germline, CDR1 is SGHDT and CDR2 YYEEEE. This CDR3 is 15 amino acids long. The part of the CDR3 DNA that was read is TGTGCCAGCAGCTACTCCCTGACAGGGATAGATACG. As protein: CASSYSLTGIDT. The full CDR3 sequence reads CASSYSLTGIDTQYF.

About this clone itself: The DNA ends 3 residues before the CDR3 does, and the rest of the CDR3 is filled in from the germline J gene. This chain uses TRBV19 with TRBJ2-2; D gene unclear. The CDR3 has 13 residues. V lost 1 base to trimming and J lost 7 bases, with 7 bases between them. The germline CDR1 and CDR2 sequences are LNHDA and SQIVND (reference sequence). The sequenced CDR3 bases are TGTGCCAGTAGTATAGGGGCAAGCGGGGAG. It is translated as CASSIGASGE. The CDR3 in its entirety is CASSIGASGELFF.

As for this clone: The sequence runs out 3 residues before the end of the CDR3; the remainder is reconstructed from the germline J gene. The J gene is TRBJ2-7, the V gene TRBV10-3; D not resolved. Trimming removed 10 bases at V and 3 bases at J, with 13 bases between. Germline CDR1 is ENHRY and CDR2 is SYGVKD. CDR3 length: 12 amino acids. The sequenced CDR3 bases are TGTGCCACCGGTACAGTAGACTACGAG. This gives the protein CATGTVDYE. The whole CDR3 sequence reads CATGTVDYEQYF.

A word on this clone: The CDR3 goes on 3 residues after the read ends, and that part is filled in from the germline J gene. The V and J genes are TRBV7-9 and TRBJ2-3, with 9 bases lining up with TRBD2. With 3 bases clipped from V and 1 base from J, the junction kept 2 bases outside the gene matches. The germline CDR1 and CDR2 sequences are SEHNR and FQNEAQ (reference sequence). The CDR3 is 15 residues long. Incomplete CDR3 DNA: TGTGCCAGCAGCTTCCCTAGCGGGGGCACAGATACG. Translated, it gives CASSFPSGGTDT. The CDR3 in its entirety is CASSFPSGGTDTQYF.

As to this clone: The DNA ends 3 residues before the CDR3 does, and the rest of the CDR3 is filled in from the germline J gene. V gene TRBV20-1 combines with J gene TRBJ2-1; the match to TRBD1 covers 10 bases. Germline assignment: CDR1 DFQATT and CDR2 SNEGSKA (reference sequence). V lost 3 bases, J lost 6 bases, and 8 bases stayed unmatched. CDR3 length: 15 amino acids. CDR3 bases read: TGCAGTGCTAGGGGGAGGGGACAGGGGTTCAATGAG. This translates into CSARGRGQGFNE. The whole CDR3 protein is CSARGRGQGFNEQFF.

With respect to this clone: The read ends 3 residues before the CDR3 terminus; that terminus is restored from the germline J gene. V and J are TRBV30 and TRBJ1-6, with D tentatively TRBD1 (6 bases). Germline loops: CDR1 GTSNPN, CDR2 SVGIG (reference sequence). CDR3 size: 12 residues. Trimming cost V 7 bases and J 7 bases, with 11 bases left between them. The covered CDR3 bases are TGTGCCTTAAGGACAGTAAATTCACCC. The encoded protein is CALRTVNSP. The whole CDR3 sequence reads CALRTVNSPLHF.

In the case of this clone: The observed sequence ends 3 residues before the CDR3 terminus, with the missing tail filled in from the germline J gene. V gene TRBV7-8 combines with J gene TRBJ2-7; D is perhaps TRBD1 (6 bases). The germline CDR1 and CDR2 sequences are SGHVS and FQNEAQ. V lost 5 bases to trimming and J lost 1 base, with 12 bases between them. CDR3 length equals 14 residues. The DNA read from the CDR3 is TGTGCCAGCAGCCGAGGACAGAAGTCCTACGAG. Protein product: CASSRGQKSYE. The CDR3 reads in full as CASSRGQKSYEQYF.

On this clone itself: The CDR3 is cut off 3 residues early in the read; its end comes from the germline J gene. The gene calls are TRBV20-1 and TRBJ1-5; TRBD1 matches 7 bases. In germline, CDR1 is DFQATT, CDR2 SNEGSKA (reference sequence). The CDR3 has 17 amino acids. J lost 1 base, V lost 1 base, and 10 bases had no gene match. The CDR3 bases that were read are TGCAGTGCTAGAGGGGAACAGGGGAGTGGGAGCAATCAGCCC. Its protein product is CSARGEQGSGSNQP. The CDR3 in its entirety is CSARGEQGSGSNQPQHF.

Remarks on this clone: The read falls 3 residues short of the CDR3 end, and the missing part is taken from the germline J gene. The chain carries TRBV12-5 and TRBJ1-4; D may be TRBD1 (5 bases). The CDR3 has 16 residues. V was pared by 3 bases and J by 5 bases, with 16 bases between. CDR1 and CDR2 from the germline V gene are LGHNT and FRNRAP. Here the CDR3 reads CASGFARDGSNEKLFF. Partial CDR3 DNA: TGTGCTAGTGGTTTCGCCAGGGATGGATCGAATGAAAAA.

As regards this clone: The read halts 3 residues ahead of the CDR3 end, with the missing end drawn from the germline J gene. The chain combines TRBV12-3 or TRBV12-4 with TRBJ2-7, with 9 bases identical to TRBD2. Trimming removed 4 bases from V and 2 bases from J; junction bases left unmatched: 3. The CDR3 length is 14 residues. The DNA read from the CDR3 is TGTGCCAGCAGTTCTAGCGGGACTACCTACGAG. Residues: CASSSSGTTYE. From start to end, the CDR3 is CASSSSGTTYEQYF.

Points on this clone: Read data end 3 residues before the CDR3 end; the end is taken from the germline J gene. The V call is TRBV7-9, the J call TRBJ2-5; D is perhaps TRBD2 (5 bases). With 8 bases removed from V and 3 bases from J, the gap between germline ends came to 19 bases. The CDR3 has 15 amino acids. Germline V CDR1 and CDR2: SEHNR, FQNEAQ (reference sequence). CDR3 DNA (partial): TGTGCCAGCGCCGTCCCCCTGAGGACTGAAGAGACC. Translation: CASAVPLRTEET. In full, the CDR3 reads CASAVPLRTEETQYF. Combining the CDR3 with reference TRBV7-9 and TRBJ2-5 gives the whole variable domain DTGVSQNPRHKITKRGQNVTFRCDPISEHNRLYWYRQTLGQGPEFLTYFQNEAQLEKSRLLSDRFSAERPKGSFSTLEIQRTEQGDSAMYLCASAVPLRTEETQYFGPGTRLLVL.

About this clone: The read gets to within 3 residues of the CDR3 end, and the germline J gene fills in the rest. V gene TRBV20-1 combines with J gene TRBJ1-2; TRBD1 is a possible D gene (5 bases). CDR3 size: 13 residues. Germline V lookup: CDR1 DFQATT, CDR2 SNEGSKA (reference sequence). The CDR3 region is CSAKGVGGGGYTF. The CDR3 DNA, read in part, is TGCAGTGCTAAAGGGGTCGGGGGTGGAGGC.

CDR3: CASSSYSGNTIYF. CDR3 bases read: TGTGCCAGTAGCTCTTACTCTGGAAACACC. The chain combines TRBV19 with TRBJ1-3; no clear D. Coverage ceases 3 residues before the CDR3 finishes, and the germline J gene fills in the end. The V gene's germline CDR1 is LNHDA and CDR2 SQIVND (reference sequence). With 6 bases removed from V and 0 bases from J, the gap between germline ends came to 6 bases. This CDR3 spans 13 amino acids. Together with reference TRBV19 and TRBJ1-3, the CDR3 gives the full variable domain: DGGITQSPKYLFRKEGQNVTLSCEQNLNHDAMYWYRQDPGQGLRLIYYSQIVNDFQKGDIAEGYSVSREKKESFPLTVTSAQKNPTAFYLCASSSYSGNTIYFGEGSWLTVV.

On this clone: Read data end 3 residues before the CDR3 end; the end is taken from the germline J gene. The rearrangement links TRBV20-1 to TRBJ2-1; TRBD1 aligns across 9 bases. In germline, CDR1 is DFQATT, CDR2 SNEGSKA (reference sequence). The J segment lost 4 bases and the V segment lost 5 bases, leaving 6 bases of the junction unmatched. This CDR3 spans 14 amino acids. The CDR3 protein is CSAPDRGVYNEQFF. The part of the CDR3 DNA that was read is TGCAGTGCTCCCGACAGGGGGGTATACAATGAG.